The subject of this entry is one TCR beta chain. Its antigen is unknown. Genomic DNA from each subset was divided evenly over several immunoSEQ plates. Here immunoSEQ multiplex PCR was the method, and the copy in TCRdb shows in-frame clones only, minus some. Of about 2.3 million clones listed, around 90% are singletons. The data stem from a study of shared clonotypes between healthy human individuals. Study conclusions and caveats: Generally, estimated richness proved larger in naive subsets than it did in memory subsets. Non-shared clonotypes showed lower generation probabilities than clonotypes common to all four donors. Among a few donors, about 4.6% of naive CD4 clonotypes were found in common.

V was shortened by 2 bases and J by 6 bases, with 11 bases between the two germline ends. CDR3 length: 14 amino acids. CDR1 and CDR2 from the germline V gene are MDHEN and SYDVKM. The receptor's source is a man aged 18 to 29 in good health. Some clones in this sample may be carry-over from other donors' samples. Sample: naive CD4+ T cells from PBMCs. The sample's subset: CD45RA+ positively selected. The J gene is TRBJ2-1, the V gene TRBV28, with D hard to call. CDR3: CASSLPFIRNEQFF. The DNA of the CDR3 is TGTGCCAGCAGTTTACCCTTCATTCGCAATGAGCAGTTCTTC. Complete variable domain (other parts from reference TRBV28 and TRBJ2-1): DVKVTQSSRYLVKRTGEKVFLECVQDMDHENMFWYRQDPGLGLRLIYFSYDVKMKEKGDIPEGYSVSREKKERFSLILESASTNQTSMYLCASSLPFIRNEQFFGPGTRLTVL.